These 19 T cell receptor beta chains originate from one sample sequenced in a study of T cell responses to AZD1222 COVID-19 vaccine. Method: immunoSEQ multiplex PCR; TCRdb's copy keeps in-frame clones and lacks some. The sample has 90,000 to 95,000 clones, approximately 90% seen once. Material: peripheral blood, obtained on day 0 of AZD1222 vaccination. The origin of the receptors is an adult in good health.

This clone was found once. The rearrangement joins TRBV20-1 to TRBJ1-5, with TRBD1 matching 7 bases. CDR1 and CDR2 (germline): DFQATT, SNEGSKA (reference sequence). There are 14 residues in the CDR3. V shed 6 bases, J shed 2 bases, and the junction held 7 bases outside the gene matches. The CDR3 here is CSASNRGGNQPQHF. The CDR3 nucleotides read TGCAGTGCCAGTAACAGGGGTGGCAATCAGCCCCAGCATTTT.

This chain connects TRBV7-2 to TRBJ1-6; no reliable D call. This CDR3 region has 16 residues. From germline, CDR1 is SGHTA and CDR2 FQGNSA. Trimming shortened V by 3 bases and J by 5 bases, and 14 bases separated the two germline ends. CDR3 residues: CASSFGDLINNSPLHF. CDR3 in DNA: TGTGCCAGCAGCTTTGGTGATCTAATTAATAATTCACCCCTCCACTTT.

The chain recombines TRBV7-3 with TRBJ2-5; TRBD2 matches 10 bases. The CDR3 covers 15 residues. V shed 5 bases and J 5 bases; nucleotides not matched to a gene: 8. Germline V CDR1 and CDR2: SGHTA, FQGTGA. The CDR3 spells CASSRSSGSWETQYF. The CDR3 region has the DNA TGTGCCAGCAGCCGCTCTAGCGGGAGTTGGGAGACCCAGTACTTC.

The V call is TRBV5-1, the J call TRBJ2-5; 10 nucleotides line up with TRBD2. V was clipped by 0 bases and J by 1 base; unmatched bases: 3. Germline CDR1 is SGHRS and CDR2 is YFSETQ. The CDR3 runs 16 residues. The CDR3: CASSLERGGVQETQYF. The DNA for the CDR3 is TGCGCCAGCAGCTTGGAGCGGGGGGGCGTCCAAGAGACCCAGTACTTC.

The DNA of the CDR3 is TGTGCCAGCAGCCCCTGGCAGGGAGGGGAAAAACTGTTTTTT. It translates to CASSPWQGGEKLFF. V is TRBV28 and J is TRBJ1-4; a weak D match, TRBD1 (5 bases). Trimming pared 6 bases from V and 8 bases from J, leaving 16 bases between. CDR3 length: 14 amino acids. CDR1 MDHEN and CDR2 SYDVKM come from the germline V gene.

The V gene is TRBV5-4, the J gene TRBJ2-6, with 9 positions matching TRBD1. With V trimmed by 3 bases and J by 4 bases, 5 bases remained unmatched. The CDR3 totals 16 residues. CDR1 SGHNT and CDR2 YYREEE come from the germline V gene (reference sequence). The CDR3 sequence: CASSSGTGLGANVLTF. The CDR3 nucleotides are TGTGCCAGCAGCTCCGGGACAGGGTTGGGGGCCAACGTCCTGACTTTC.

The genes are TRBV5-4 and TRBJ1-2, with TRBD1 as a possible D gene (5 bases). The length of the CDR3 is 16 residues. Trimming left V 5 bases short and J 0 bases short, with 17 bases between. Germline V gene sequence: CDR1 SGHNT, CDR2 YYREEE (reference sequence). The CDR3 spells CASSRGSGTPNYGYTF. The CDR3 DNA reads TGTGCCAGCAGTAGGGGATCGGGGACTCCTAACTATGGCTACACCTTC.

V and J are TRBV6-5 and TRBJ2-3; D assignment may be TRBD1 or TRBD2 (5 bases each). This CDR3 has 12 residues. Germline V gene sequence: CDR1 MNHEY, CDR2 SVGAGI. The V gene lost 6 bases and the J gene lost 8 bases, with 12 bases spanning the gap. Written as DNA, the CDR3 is TGTGCCAGCAGGGTGGGGGACGGTACGCAGTATTTT. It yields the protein CASRVGDGTQYF.

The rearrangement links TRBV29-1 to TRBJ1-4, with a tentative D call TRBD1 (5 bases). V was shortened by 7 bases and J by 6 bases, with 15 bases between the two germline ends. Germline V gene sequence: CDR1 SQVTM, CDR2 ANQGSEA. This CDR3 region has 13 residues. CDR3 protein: CSARWGDYEKLFF. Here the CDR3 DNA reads TGCAGCGCCCGATGGGGGGACTATGAAAAACTGTTTTTT.

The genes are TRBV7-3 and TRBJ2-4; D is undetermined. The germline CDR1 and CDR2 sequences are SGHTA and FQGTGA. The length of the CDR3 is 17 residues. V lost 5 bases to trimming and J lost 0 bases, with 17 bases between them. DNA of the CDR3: TGTGCCAGCAGCCTAAACGCGGTTTCGCTAGCCAAAAACATTCAGTACTTC. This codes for CASSLNAVSLAKNIQYF.

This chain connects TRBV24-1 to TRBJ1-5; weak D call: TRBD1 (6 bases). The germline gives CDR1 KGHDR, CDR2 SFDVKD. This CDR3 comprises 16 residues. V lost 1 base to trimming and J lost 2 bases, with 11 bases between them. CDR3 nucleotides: TGTGCCACCAGTGATTTAGGCGGGGGCGGCAATCAGCCCCAGCATTTT. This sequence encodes CATSDLGGGGNQPQHF.

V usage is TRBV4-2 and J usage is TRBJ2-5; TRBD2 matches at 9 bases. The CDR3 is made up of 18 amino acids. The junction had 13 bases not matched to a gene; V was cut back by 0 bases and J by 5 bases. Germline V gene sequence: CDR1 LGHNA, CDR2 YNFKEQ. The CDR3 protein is CASSQEGAGGPVWETQYF. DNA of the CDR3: TGTGCCAGCAGCCAAGAGGGGGCGGGAGGGCCCGTTTGGGAGACCCAGTACTTC.

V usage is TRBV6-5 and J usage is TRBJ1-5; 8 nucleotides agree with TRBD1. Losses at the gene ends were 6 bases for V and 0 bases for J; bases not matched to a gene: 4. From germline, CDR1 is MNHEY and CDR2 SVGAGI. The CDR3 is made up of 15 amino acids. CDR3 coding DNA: TGTGCCAGCAGACCGGACAGGGCTAGCAATCAGCCCCAGCATTTT. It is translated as CASRPDRASNQPQHF.

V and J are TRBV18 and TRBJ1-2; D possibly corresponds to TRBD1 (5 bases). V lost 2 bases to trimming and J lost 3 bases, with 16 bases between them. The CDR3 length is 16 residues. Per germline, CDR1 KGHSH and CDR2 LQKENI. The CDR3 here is CASSPVNARADYGYTF. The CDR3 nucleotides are TGTGCCAGCTCACCAGTTAACGCCAGGGCGGACTATGGCTACACCTTC.

This CDR3 reads CASSLTTGGIYEQYF. The CDR3 bases are TGTGCCAGCTCACTAACGACAGGGGGGATATACGAGCAGTACTTC. This chain links TRBV18 with TRBJ2-7; TRBD1 matches 9 bases. CDR3 length equals 15 residues. The germline gives CDR1 KGHSH, CDR2 LQKENI. V lost 4 bases and J lost 4; bases outside the gene matches: 8.

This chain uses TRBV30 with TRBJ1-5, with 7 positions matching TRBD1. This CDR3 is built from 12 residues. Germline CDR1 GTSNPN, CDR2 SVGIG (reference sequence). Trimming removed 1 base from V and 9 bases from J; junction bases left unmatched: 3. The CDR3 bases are TGTGCCTGGAGTGGACAGGGAATGCCCCAGCATTTT. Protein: CAWSGQGMPQHF.

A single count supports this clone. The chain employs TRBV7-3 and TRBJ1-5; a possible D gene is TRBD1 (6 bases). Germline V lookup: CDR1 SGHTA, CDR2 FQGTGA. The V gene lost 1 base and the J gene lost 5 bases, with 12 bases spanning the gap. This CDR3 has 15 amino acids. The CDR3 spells CASSLNTGSDQPQHF. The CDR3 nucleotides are TGTGCCAGCAGCTTAAATACAGGGTCGGATCAGCCCCAGCATTTT.

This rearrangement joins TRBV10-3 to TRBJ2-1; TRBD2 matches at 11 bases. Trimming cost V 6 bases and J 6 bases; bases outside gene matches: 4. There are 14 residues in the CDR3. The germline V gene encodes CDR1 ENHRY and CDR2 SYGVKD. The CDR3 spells CAIRLAGGGNEQFF. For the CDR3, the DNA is TGTGCCATCAGGCTAGCGGGGGGCGGCAATGAGCAGTTCTTC.

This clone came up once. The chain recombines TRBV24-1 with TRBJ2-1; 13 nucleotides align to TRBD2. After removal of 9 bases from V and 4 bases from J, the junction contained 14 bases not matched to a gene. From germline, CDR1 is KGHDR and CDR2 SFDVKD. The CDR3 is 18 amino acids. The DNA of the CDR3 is TGTGCCACCCCAGGACTAGCGGGAGTAAGAAAGATGTACAATGAGCAGTTCTTC. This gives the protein CATPGLAGVRKMYNEQFF.